The sequence of this T cell receptor beta chain was determined in a study of cytomegalovirus exposure and HLA in healthy donors (dated by TCRdb to the late 2010s). Regarding the research as a whole: According to a later analysis, one platform produced both the 120 validation repertoires and the roughly 660 repertoires of the first cohort. A separate validation cohort of roughly 120 different subjects was used in addition to the roughly 670-subject first cohort. The study aimed to test whether signatures of past pathogen exposure could be identified by cataloging public T cell receptors. To predict cytomegalovirus infection status, the study combined high-throughput TCR immunosequencing, statistical association of individual TCRs with disease status, and machine learning.

Note on this clone: Its antigen specificity is not known. Nothing much larger sits one base from this clone, and base qualities are not available.

The CDR3 starts with the cysteine, ends with the phenylalanine, and has 15 residues. Only the CDR3 region is kept as DNA, spanning 45 bases read in frame from base 1. Compared with germline, V lacks 6 bases and J lacks 3 bases; bases without a gene match: 9. CDR1 and CDR2 were assigned from the germline V gene as MDHEN and SYDVKM. The receptor library was made with the immunoSEQ multiplex PCR assay. The study's processing was this. A statistical classification framework was built to diagnose cytomegalovirus status from the catalog of TCR beta chain sequences. TCRdb retrieved this table from immuneACCESS and kept in-frame rearrangements only. Not all clones are present; in checked studies, unresolved V genes account for under half, and no reason is known for the remainder. V, J and clone size are those of that table, while D and trimming were read from the DNA. The sample records 230,000 or so clones, about 91% of which are singletons. The ten top clones hold 2.5% to 3.5% of the sample.

The research as a whole found: It was suggested by the authors that the approach could potentially be generalized to other disease states and immunological phenotypes. Of the cluster scores, approximately 94% were above 0 in a later analysis, which found that TCRs clustered in the first cohort also tended to co-occur in the 120 validation repertoires. Most TCR sequences were observed very rarely across donors, whereas some public TCRs were present in many individuals. A later analysis had no HLA typing for the validation cohort, so co-occurrence there was scored across all 130 or so repertoires. The study gave a list of about 170 TCR beta chains associated with cytomegalovirus. The classifier was reported to diagnose cytomegalovirus status with high specificity and sensitivity in both the original and validation cohorts. In vitro tests confirmed that a few of the cytomegalovirus-associated TCR beta chains recognize cytomegalovirus antigens.

The donors belonged to the validation cohort of 90 to 150 subjects, which was separate from the roughly 670-subject first cohort. Specimen: PBMCs. This TCR derives from a woman under 30 in good health and CMV-seronegative. The chain uses TRBV28 and TRBJ2-7, with 9 bases in between that match TRBD1. The DNA sequence reads TGTGCCAGCAGCTCCGGGACAGGGCTTGGCTACGAGCAGTACTTC. It is translated as CASSSGTGLGYEQYF.